A selection of T cell receptor beta chains follows, all from one sample in a study of beta chain features in type 1 diabetes. Assay used: immunoSEQ multiplex PCR; TCRdb lists only in-frame clones, some missing. The sample consists of 140,000 to 150,000 clones, under 60% of them appearing once. Specimen: Tregs from blood. These receptors originate from a man between 18 and 29 years old in good health. Each CDR3 is given with its conserved first and last residue. Fields, in order: J gene, D gene, V gene, clone size, CDR3 DNA, CDR3 protein. The D gene is left open where the match is weak. Some rows have no size entry. The others give once, few or many, or a class for an expanded clone.

>TRBJ2-1|.|TRBV7-9|.
TGTGCCAGCAGCTTAGGGGCCAACAATGAGCAGTTCTTC
CASSLGANNEQFF
>TRBJ2-7|TRBD2|TRBV6-6|.
TGTGCCAGCAGTGGACGCCTTCTTGCGGGGGGGCGGGAGCAGTACTTC
CASSGRLLAGGREQYF
>TRBJ2-2|.|TRBV29-1|.
TGCAGCGTGGAGGGCAGATACACCGGGGAGCTGTTTTTT
CSVEGRYTGELFF
>TRBJ2-7|TRBD1|TRBV19|.
TGTGCCAGTAGTACGGACAGGAGGCTCTCCTACGAGCAGTACTTC
CASSTDRRLSYEQYF
>TRBJ1-2|.|TRBV21-1|.
TGTGCCAGCAGCAAAGTGGCAGGCCCCTATGGCTACACCTTC
CASSKVAGPYGYTF
>TRBJ1-6|TRBD1|TRBV18|.
TGTGCCAGCTCACAGGGGACAGGACCCCCAGGAGGATCACCCCTCCACTTT
CASSQGTGPPGGSPLHF
>TRBJ1-1|.|TRBV6-5|few
TGTGCCAGCAGTTATTCTACAGGTCTCCCTTACACTGAAGCTTTCTTT
CASSYSTGLPYTEAFF
>TRBJ2-1|TRBD1|TRBV10-2|.
TGCGCCAGCAGTGAGTGGGAAGGGGGCGCAGTCAATGAGCAGTTCTTC
CASSEWEGGAVNEQFF
>TRBJ1-4|TRBD1|TRBV4-1|.
TGCGCCAGCAGCGGACGACAGGGGGACATTGGAAAATTGTTTTTT
CASSGRQGDIGKLFF
>TRBJ1-4|.|TRBV11-2|.
TGTGCCAGCAGCTCGGGGGTCAGACAGTTCGGGGAACTGTTTTTT
CASSSGVRQFGELFF
>TRBJ2-7|TRBD2|TRBV5-4|.
TGTGCCACTCAGCGGGGCAGCTCCTACGAGCAGTACTTC
CATQRGSSYEQYF
>TRBJ1-2|.|TRBV7-6|few
TGTGCCAGCAGCTTAACCGGGGATGGCTACACCTTC
CASSLTGDGYTF
>TRBJ1-3|.|TRBV5-1|.
TGCGCCAGCAGCTCCCTCCCCGGGAGCTCTGGAAACACCATATATTTT
CASSSLPGSSGNTIYF
>TRBJ2-1|TRBD2|TRBV4-2|.
TGTGCCAGCAGCCAAGAGCTAGCGGGAGGTCGCAATGAGCAGTTCTTC
CASSQELAGGRNEQFF
>TRBJ2-1|TRBD2|TRBV4-1|.
TGCGCCAGCAGCCAAAGGCTCGGGGTCTTGGCGGGAGGGCATGAGCAGTTCTTC
CASSQRLGVLAGGHEQFF
>TRBJ2-5|.|TRBV4-3|.
TGCGCCAGCAGCCAAGGTTTACAAGAGACCCAGTACTTC
CASSQGLQETQYF
>TRBJ1-1|.|TRBV7-7|.
TGTGCCAGCAGCTTAAGGGGGAACACTGAAGCTTTCTTT
CASSLRGNTEAFF
>TRBJ1-1|.|TRBV7-8|few
TGTGCCAGCAGCTTCGGAGGGGCCCTCGTGAACACTGAAGCTTTCTTT
CASSFGGALVNTEAFF
>TRBJ1-1|TRBD1|TRBV10-3|.
TGTGCCACACGAGACAGGGGCGGAACTGAAGCTTTCTTT
CATRDRGGTEAFF
>TRBJ2-2|TRBD2|TRBV5-6|.
TGTGCCAGCAGCTTTGCGGGAGTAGGGGAGCTGTTTTTT
CASSFAGVGELFF
>TRBJ2-7|TRBD1|TRBV7-9|.
TGTGCCAGCAGCCGACCGGGACAGGGAGTCTACGAGCAGTACTTC
CASSRPGQGVYEQYF
>TRBJ2-1|.|TRBV7-2|.
TGTGCCAGCAGCTCGGGTGGCGATAATGAGCAGTTCTTC
CASSSGGDNEQFF
>TRBJ2-5|.|TRBV4-1|.
TGCGCCAGCAGCCCCGGCCTAGGCCGAGAGACCCAGTACTTC
CASSPGLGRETQYF
>TRBJ2-1|TRBD2|TRBV10-3|.
TGTGCCATCCGAGAGAGGGCGGGAGCTTACAATGAGCAGTTCTTC
CAIRERAGAYNEQFF
>TRBJ2-7|.|TRBV19|.
TGTGCCAGTAGTAAGAACAGGGCCTACGAGCAGTACTTC
CASSKNRAYEQYF
>TRBJ2-1|TRBD2|TRBV29-1|.
TGCAGCGTTGGGAGGCCTAGCGGGACTTCAAATGAGCAGTTCTTC
CSVGRPSGTSNEQFF
>TRBJ2-2|TRBD2|TRBV11-2|.
TGTGCCAGCAGCGACGGACTAGCGGGGGCGGGGCTGTTTTTT
CASSDGLAGAGLFF
>TRBJ2-7|.|TRBV7-2|few
TGTGCCAGCAGCTTAGCGTCGGGGGGCCGCCGGTACGAGCAGTACTTC
CASSLASGGRRYEQYF
>TRBJ2-3|.|TRBV9|.
TGTGCCAGCAGCGTAGAGGCTAGCAGAGGTACGCAGTATTTT
CASSVEASRGTQYF
>TRBJ2-2|.|TRBV18|.
TGTGCCAGCTCACCAAGGGGAACCGGGGAGCTGTTTTTT
CASSPRGTGELFF
>TRBJ2-1|TRBD1|TRBV7-9|few
TGTGCCAGCAGCTTAGGACAGGGGGGGTACAATGAGCAGTTCTTC
CASSLGQGGYNEQFF
>TRBJ1-1|.|TRBV28|.
TGTGCCAGCCTGGCCTCGAACACTGAAGCTTTCTTT
CASLASNTEAFF
>TRBJ2-7|TRBD2|TRBV7-2|.
TGTGCCAGCAGCCGTTTCGGGACTAGCGGGAGGGCCTCCTTCTACGAGCAGTACTTC
CASSRFGTSGRASFYEQYF
>TRBJ2-5|TRBD2|TRBV5-1|.
TGCGCCAGCAGCTGGGGGGGGATCCAAGAGACCCAGTACTTC
CASSWGGIQETQYF
>TRBJ2-3|TRBD2|TRBV28|.
TGTGCCAGCAGTTTCCCCAGCGGGAGTAGCACAGATACGCAGTATTTT
CASSFPSGSSTDTQYF
>TRBJ2-7|TRBD2|TRBV30|.
TGTGCCGGGAGTGTCCCCCGAGCTAGCGGGATATTCCCGCCTCGGGAGCAGTACTTC
CAGSVPRASGIFPPREQYF
>TRBJ2-2|.|TRBV6-5|.
TGTGCCAGCAGAAAAGCGGGCTACACCGGGGAGCTGTTTTTT
CASRKAGYTGELFF
>TRBJ2-4|.|TRBV5-1|.
TGCGCCAGCAGCTTTTCGGGGGGCCTAGGGAACATTCAGTACTTC
CASSFSGGLGNIQYF
>TRBJ1-1|.|TRBV7-9|once
TGTGCCAGCAGCTTAACCCCCTGGGGGGGTCCGAACACTGAAGCTTTCTTT
CASSLTPWGGPNTEAFF